The 21 T cell receptor beta chains below were found in one sample sequenced in a study of radiotherapy plus CTLA-4 blockade in lung cancer. Using immunoSEQ multiplex PCR, the repertoire was profiled, and TCRdb retains in-frame clones only, with some absent. In the table there are fewer than 90,000 clones, roughly four fifths of which are singletons. Here the sequenced sample was peripheral blood, taken from a patient treated with radiotherapy plus ipilimumab. Receptors originate from a human donor with non-small cell lung cancer who had stable disease on radiotherapy plus ipilimumab.

This chain joins TRBV18 and TRBJ2-1, with no clear D. The CDR3 consists of 15 residues. V was clipped by 3 bases and J by 6 bases, with 15 bases between them. Germline CDR1 and CDR2: KGHSH and LQKENI. The CDR3 protein is CASSPVTGPINEQFF. In nucleotides, the CDR3 is TGTGCCAGCTCACCGGTGACTGGGCCCATCAATGAGCAGTTCTTC.

The table lists this clone with a count of one. The chain employs TRBV28 and TRBJ1-5, with 8 bases fitting TRBD1. The CDR3 loop spans 12 amino acids. V lost 11 bases to trimming and J lost 6 bases; unmatched junction nucleotides: 6. Germline V gene data show CDR1 as MDHEN and CDR2 as SYDVKM. CDR3 DNA sequence: TGTGCCTCCGGGACAGGTACTCAGCCCCAGCATTTT. It translates to CASGTGTQPQHF. Based on the CDR3 plus reference TRBV28 and TRBJ1-5, the full variable domain is DVKVTQSSRYLVKRTGEKVFLECVQDMDHENMFWYRQDPGLGLRLIYFSYDVKMKEKGDIPEGYSVSREKKERFSLILESASTNQTSMYLCASGTGTQPQHFGDGTRLSIL.

The chain has TRBV7-8 and TRBJ2-3, with 9 positions matching TRBD1. The CDR3 sequence is 14 residues long. The V segment lost 6 bases and the J segment 9 bases; nucleotides outside the gene matches: 10. Germline assignment: CDR1 SGHVS and CDR2 FQNEAQ. The CDR3 DNA sequence: TGTGCCAGCAGACGTGACAGGGGGGGTTCCACGCAGTATTTT. Its translation is CASRRDRGGSTQYF.

This clone occurred a few times. The rearrangement uses TRBV4-2 and TRBJ2-7; perhaps TRBD2 as D (5 bases). V gave up 5 bases and J gave up 0 bases, with 11 bases separating them. Germline V gene data show CDR1 as LGHNA and CDR2 as YNFKEQ. The CDR3 contains 14 residues. The CDR3 is CASSSGITSYEQYF. The CDR3 coding sequence is TGTGCCAGCAGCTCCGGGATAACCTCCTACGAGCAGTACTTC.

The gene calls are TRBV25-1 and TRBJ1-6; possibly TRBD1 for D (6 bases). Germline values: CDR1 MGHDK, CDR2 SYGVNS. There are 16 residues in the CDR3. With 6 bases removed from V and 7 bases from J, the gap between germline ends came to 19 bases. The CDR3 DNA follows: TGTGCCAGCAGCAAAAGGGGTCAGGGGCAAAATTCACCCCTCCACTTT. Its protein is CASSKRGQGQNSPLHF.

This chain connects TRBV14 to TRBJ1-1, with TRBD1 as a possible D gene (5 bases). Germline loops: CDR1 SGHDN, CDR2 FVKESK. V lost 4 bases and J 2 bases, leaving 8 bases between the germline ends. The CDR3 runs 13 residues. As DNA, the CDR3 is TGTGCCAGCAGCCTTGGGGGAAACACTGAAGCTTTCTTT. This sequence encodes CASSLGGNTEAFF.

The J gene is TRBJ2-1, the V gene TRBV15; 15 bases map to TRBD2. Germline V CDR1 and CDR2: LNHNV, YYDKDF (reference sequence). The CDR3 has 18 amino acids. The junction had 10 bases not matched to a gene; V was cut back by 1 base and J by 9 bases. The DNA for the CDR3 is TGTGCCACCAGCAGAGTGAGGACTAGCGGGAGGGCCGGTGGTGAGCAGTTCTTC. Translating it yields CATSRVRTSGRAGGEQFF.

The J gene is TRBJ2-2, the V gene TRBV30, with D perhaps TRBD1 (5 bases). Trimming took 4 bases from V and 3 from J, leaving 9 bases between them. This CDR3 has 13 amino acids. Looked up from germline, CDR1 is GTSNPN and CDR2 is SVGIG (reference sequence). As DNA, the CDR3 is TGTGCCTGGAACCCGACAGACACCGGGGAGCTGTTTTTT. Encoded protein: CAWNPTDTGELFF.

The V and J genes are TRBV14 and TRBJ2-2, with 7 bases that match TRBD2. In germline, CDR1 is SGHDN, CDR2 FVKESK. V lost 4 bases to trimming and J lost 7 bases; unmatched junction nucleotides: 6. The CDR3 contains 14 residues. The CDR3 DNA follows: TGTGCCAGCAGCCCTCTATCGGGGGGCGGGGAGCTGTTTTTT. This sequence encodes CASSPLSGGGELFF. Full variable domain (remainder filled in from reference TRBV14 and TRBJ2-2): EAGVTQFPSHSVIEKGQTVTLRCDPISGHDNLYWYRRVMGKEIKFLLHFVKESKQDESGMPNNRFLAERTGGTYSTLKVQPAELEDSGVYFCASSPLSGGGELFFGEGSRLTVL.

This clone was found once. V and J are TRBV11-2 and TRBJ2-7; D is unresolved. The germline gives CDR1 SGHAT, CDR2 FQNNGV. Trimming shortened V by 0 bases and J by 4 bases, and 7 bases separated the two germline ends. The CDR3 covers 13 residues. In nucleotides, the CDR3 is TGTGCCAGCAGCTTAGATCGGCAGTACGAGCAGTACTTC. Residues: CASSLDRQYEQYF. Full variable domain (outside the CDR3, taken from reference TRBV11-2 and TRBJ2-7): EAGVAQSPRYKIIEKRQSVAFWCNPISGHATLYWYQQILGQGPKLLIQFQNNGVVDDSQLPKDRFSAERLKGVDSTLKIQPAKLEDSAVYLCASSLDRQYEQYFGPGTRLTVT.

As DNA, the CDR3 is TGTGCCAGCAGCCTAACGGGGGGGAGCCGTGAAGCTTTCTTT. Its translation is CASSLTGGSREAFF. The chain carries TRBV28 and TRBJ1-1, with D possibly matching TRBD1 (5 bases). The CDR3 is made up of 14 amino acids. Trimming shortened V by 6 bases and J by 7 bases, and 18 bases separated the two germline ends. The germline CDR1 and CDR2 sequences are MDHEN and SYDVKM.

The gene calls are TRBV7-2 and TRBJ1-4, with 10 bases identical to TRBD1. With V trimmed by 3 bases and J by 8 bases, 12 bases remained unmatched. Germline CDR1 SGHTA, CDR2 FQGNSA. The CDR3 spans 17 residues. This CDR3 reads CASSLAGQGPRDEKLFF. The CDR3 DNA reads as TGTGCCAGCAGCTTGGCGGGACAGGGGCCGCGGGACGAAAAACTGTTTTTT.

The J gene is TRBJ2-5, the V gene TRBV10-1, with TRBD1 matching 10 bases. The DNA end is a closer match to TRBJ2-7, so the J assignment may be wrong. Germline CDR1 and CDR2: WNHNN and SYGVQD (reference sequence). CDR3 length equals 14 residues. As DNA, the CDR3 is TGCGCCAGCAGTTTAGGGGACAGGGGCTACGAGCAGTACTTC. Translation gives CASSLGDRGYEQYF.

This rearrangement joins TRBV28 to TRBJ2-7; D might be TRBD2 (5 bases). The germline V gene has CDR1 MDHEN and CDR2 SYDVKM. CDR3 length equals 14 residues. The V end was cut by 6 bases, the J end by 3 bases, with 15 bases between. CDR3 residues: CASSRKSGNYEQYF. The CDR3 DNA reads as TGTGCCAGCAGCCGTAAGTCCGGGAACTACGAGCAGTACTTC.

The chain joins TRBV9 to TRBJ1-1; D is possibly TRBD1 (5 bases). In germline, CDR1 is SGDLS, CDR2 YYNGEE. The CDR3 sequence is 15 residues long. V was trimmed by 6 bases and J by 1 base, leaving 16 bases between them. The CDR3 DNA is TGTGCCAGCAACGAAGGGGACGGTAAGAACACTGAAGCTTTCTTT. Translated, it gives CASNEGDGKNTEAFF.

The chain employs TRBV10-3 and TRBJ2-7, with D hard to call. CDR1 is ENHRY and CDR2 is SYGVKD in the germline V gene. V lost 2 bases and J 7 bases, leaving 6 bases between the germline ends. This CDR3 is 11 amino acids long. DNA of the CDR3: TGTGCCATCAGTGAGACTTGGGAGCAGTACTTC. As protein: CAISETWEQYF.

This clone was observed a single time. The chain uses TRBV4-2 and TRBJ1-2; 7 positions agree with TRBD1. CDR1 is LGHNA and CDR2 is YNFKEQ in the germline V gene. V dropped 1 base and J dropped 4; count of bases not matched to a gene: 6. The CDR3 spans 15 residues. The CDR3 nucleotides read TGTGCCAGCAGCCAAGCGTCAGGGGGGATCTATGGCTACACCTTC. It yields the protein CASSQASGGIYGYTF.

V usage is TRBV27 and J usage is TRBJ2-5, with 14 bases lining up with TRBD2. The J segment lost 4 bases and the V segment lost 10 bases, leaving 8 bases of the junction unmatched. The CDR3 is made up of 15 amino acids. The germline V gene encodes CDR1 MNHEY and CDR2 SMNVEV (reference sequence). The chain's CDR3 is CATRLAGGRGETQYF. The CDR3 DNA is TGTGCCACCCGACTAGCGGGGGGGAGAGGAGAGACCCAGTACTTC.

Only one count was recorded for this clone. The genes are TRBV27 and TRBJ1-5; D unresolved. Germline CDR1 MNHEY, CDR2 SMNVEV (reference sequence). The V end lost 0 bases, the J end lost 1 base, and 10 bases lay between the germline ends. The CDR3 has 16 residues. CDR3 loop: CASSLSRGSSNQPQHF. CDR3 sequence (DNA): TGTGCCAGCAGTTTATCACGAGGGAGCAGCAATCAGCCCCAGCATTTT.

The chain couples TRBV18 to TRBJ2-2; maybe TRBD1 (6 bases). This CDR3 spans 13 amino acids. Germline V CDR1 and CDR2: KGHSH, LQKENI. Between the trimmed V and J ends, which lost 3 bases and 6 bases, there was a span of 8 bases. The CDR3 here is CASSPPGAGELFF. The CDR3 nucleotides read TGTGCCAGCTCACCGCCAGGGGCCGGGGAGCTGTTTTTT.

V and J are TRBV5-1 and TRBJ2-5; 10 bases line up with TRBD2. The trim removed 4 bases at V and 5 bases at J, leaving 8 bases unmatched. Germline V gene sequence: CDR1 SGHRS, CDR2 YFSETQ. CDR3 size: 15 residues. The CDR3 nucleotides are TGCGCCAGCAGCGCGCTAGCGGGGGTCTGGGAGACCCAGTACTTC. This sequence encodes CASSALAGVWETQYF.